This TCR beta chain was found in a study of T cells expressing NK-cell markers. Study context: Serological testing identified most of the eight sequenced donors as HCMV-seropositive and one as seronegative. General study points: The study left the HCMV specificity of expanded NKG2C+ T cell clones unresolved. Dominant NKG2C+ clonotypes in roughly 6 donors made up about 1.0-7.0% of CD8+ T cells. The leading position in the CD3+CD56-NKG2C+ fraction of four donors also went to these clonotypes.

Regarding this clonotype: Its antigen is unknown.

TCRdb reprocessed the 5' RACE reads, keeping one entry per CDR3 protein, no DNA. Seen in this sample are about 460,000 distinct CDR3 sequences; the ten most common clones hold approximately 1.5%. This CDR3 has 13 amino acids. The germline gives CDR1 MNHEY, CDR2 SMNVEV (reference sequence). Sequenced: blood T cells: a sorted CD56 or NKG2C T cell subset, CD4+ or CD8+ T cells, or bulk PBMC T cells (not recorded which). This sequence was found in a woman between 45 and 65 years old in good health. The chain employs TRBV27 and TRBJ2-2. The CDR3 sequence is CASSLLPPRELFF.